The present T cell receptor beta chain was sequenced within a study of lymphopenia after photon versus proton radiotherapy. The assay was immunoSEQ multiplex PCR, and TCRdb's table has in-frame clones only and misses some. The data contain 30,000 or so clones, roughly 89% of them singletons. Study-wide points: Larger post-nadir TCR diversity loss correlated inversely with survival in deceased patients. Authors raise, but do not show, better survival with proton therapy. Photon-treated patients lost naive T cells and TCR diversity; proton-treated stayed stable. Oligoclonal CD8+ Temra expansion after nadir drove photon patients' diversity drop.

This clone was observed a few times. The antigen is undetermined. The V gene lost 8 bases and the J gene lost 5 bases, with 11 bases spanning the gap. The germline V gene encodes CDR1 SNHLY and CDR2 FYNNEI. The CDR3 loop spans 12 amino acids. The specimen comprised peripheral blood, sampled from a patient treated with proton-based radiotherapy. The sequence came from an older woman with cholangiocarcinoma. Some clones in this sample may be carry-over from other donors' samples. V gene TRBV2 combines with J gene TRBJ2-3; D is undetermined. CDR3 bases: TGTGCCAGCGTGGACCAAGGAGATACGCAGTATTTT. Encoded protein: CASVDQGDTQYF.